Each of the 10 T cell receptor beta chains below was sequenced from the same sample in a study of blood T cell repertoires in COVID-19. Libraries were prepared by immunoSEQ multiplex PCR; TCRdb keeps only in-frame clonotypes and omits some of them. The sample yields approximately 180,000 clones, 87% seen once. Sequencing input: peripheral blood. These receptors were collected from a man between 40 and 49 years old with active or convalescent COVID-19.

The chain couples TRBV3-1 (or the pseudogene TRBV3-2) to TRBJ2-3; possible D gene TRBD2, 6 bases. Germline values: CDR1 LGHDT, CDR2 YNNKEL (reference sequence). The CDR3 extends over 15 amino acids. Trimming took 4 bases from V and 0 from J, leaving 11 bases between them. The CDR3 coding sequence is TGTGCCAGCAGCCGGCGAGCGGGCAGCACAGATACGCAGTATTTT. Amino acid sequence: CASSRRAGSTDTQYF.

V gene TRBV5-1 combines with J gene TRBJ2-5; 8 nucleotides agree with TRBD2. Germline assignment: CDR1 SGHRS and CDR2 YFSETQ. The CDR3 runs 16 residues. Trimming took 0 bases from V and 7 from J; bases not matched to a gene: 11. The CDR3 reads CASSLELSKAGGTQYF. For the CDR3, the DNA is TGCGCCAGCAGCTTGGAACTCTCCAAGGCGGGGGGGACCCAGTACTTC.

The chain links TRBV27 to TRBJ2-7; TRBD2 aligns across 14 bases. The V gene's germline CDR1 is MNHEY and CDR2 SMNVEV (reference sequence). The CDR3 has 15 residues. With 4 bases clipped from V and 7 bases from J, the junction kept 6 bases outside the gene matches. The CDR3 sequence is CASSSTSGGAGEQYF. The CDR3 DNA sequence: TGTGCCAGCAGTTCGACTAGCGGGGGGGCGGGTGAGCAGTACTTC.

J is TRBJ1-4 and V is TRBV7-9; a possible D gene is TRBD1 (5 bases). Germline V lookup: CDR1 SEHNR, CDR2 FQNEAQ (reference sequence). With 1 base removed from V and 7 bases from J, the gap between germline ends came to 13 bases. The CDR3 consists of 15 residues. Here the CDR3 reads CASSLVFQGGEKLFF. The CDR3 DNA sequence: TGTGCCAGCAGCTTAGTATTTCAGGGAGGTGAAAAACTGTTTTTT. Combining the CDR3 with reference TRBV7-9 and TRBJ1-4 gives the whole variable domain DTGVSQNPRHKITKRGQNVTFRCDPISEHNRLYWYRQTLGQGPEFLTYFQNEAQLEKSRLLSDRFSAERPKGSFSTLEIQRTEQGDSAMYLCASSLVFQGGEKLFFGSGTQLSVL.

The rearrangement uses TRBV11-3 and TRBJ2-1; the D gene is possibly TRBD2 (6 bases). The length of the CDR3 is 14 residues. V was trimmed by 0 bases and J by 9 bases, leaving 12 bases between them. Germline values: CDR1 SGHNT, CDR2 YENEEA. The CDR3 sequence is CASSLDPGGSEQFF. The CDR3 DNA reads as TGTGCCAGCAGCTTAGATCCTGGGGGGAGTGAGCAGTTCTTC.

V usage is TRBV28 and J usage is TRBJ1-2; TRBD1 matches 7 bases. V lost 4 bases, J lost 2 bases, and 4 bases stayed unmatched. Germline V lookup: CDR1 MDHEN, CDR2 SYDVKM. The CDR3 is 14 amino acids. CDR3: CASSSGTANYGYTF. DNA for the CDR3: TGTGCCAGCAGTTCCGGGACAGCGAACTATGGCTACACCTTC.

The rearrangement links TRBV19 to TRBJ1-2; 10 nucleotides agree with TRBD1. Germline V gene data show CDR1 as LNHDA and CDR2 as SQIVND (reference sequence). This CDR3 spans 17 amino acids. Trimming cost V 7 bases and J 4 bases; bases outside gene matches: 15. CDR3 sequence reads: CASIAGTGEGWIYGYTF. CDR3 bases: TGTGCCAGTATCGCCGGGACAGGGGAGGGTTGGATCTATGGCTACACCTTC.

This chain joins TRBV5-5 and TRBJ1-1; 7 bases match TRBD1. With V trimmed by 4 bases and J by 5 bases, 8 bases remained unmatched. The CDR3 runs 14 residues. CDR1 and CDR2 from the germline V gene are SGHKS and YYEKEE (reference sequence). The CDR3 DNA sequence: TGTGCCAGCAGCGGGCCAGGGGGGCGAACTGAAGCTTTCTTT. It specifies CASSGPGGRTEAFF.

The rearrangement uses TRBV10-3 and TRBJ1-3; no definite D call. V was clipped by 2 bases and J by 0 bases, with 11 bases between them. In germline, CDR1 is ENHRY, CDR2 SYGVKD. The CDR3 runs to 16 residues. The CDR3 bases are TGTGCCATCAGTGAGGCGGGGAATCTCTCTGGAAACACCATATATTTT. It codes for CAISEAGNLSGNTIYF.

V is TRBV4-2 and J is TRBJ2-5; maybe TRBD1 (6 bases). Germline values: CDR1 LGHNA, CDR2 YNFKEQ. The CDR3 extends over 14 amino acids. With 4 bases removed from V and 5 bases from J, the gap between germline ends came to 14 bases. The CDR3 region is CASSRSTGIETQYF. DNA for the CDR3: TGTGCCAGCAGCCGGTCAACAGGGATCGAGACCCAGTACTTC.